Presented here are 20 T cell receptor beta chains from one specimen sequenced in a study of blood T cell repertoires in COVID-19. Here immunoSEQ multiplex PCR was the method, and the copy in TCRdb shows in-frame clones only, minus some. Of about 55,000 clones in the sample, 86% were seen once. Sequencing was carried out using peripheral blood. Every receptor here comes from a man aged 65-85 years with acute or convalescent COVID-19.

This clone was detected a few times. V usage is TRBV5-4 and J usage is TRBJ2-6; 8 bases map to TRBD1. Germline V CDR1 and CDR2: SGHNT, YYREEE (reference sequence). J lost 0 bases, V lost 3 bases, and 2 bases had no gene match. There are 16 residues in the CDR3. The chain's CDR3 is CASSYDRGSGANVLTF. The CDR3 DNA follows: TGTGCCAGCAGCTACGACAGGGGCTCTGGGGCCAACGTCCTGACTTTC.

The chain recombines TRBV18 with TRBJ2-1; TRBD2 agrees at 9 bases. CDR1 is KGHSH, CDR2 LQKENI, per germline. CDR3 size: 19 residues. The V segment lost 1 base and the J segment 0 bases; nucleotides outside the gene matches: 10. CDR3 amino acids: CASSPRNSGGTSSYNEQFF. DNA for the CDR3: TGTGCCAGCTCACCACGGAACAGCGGGGGGACATCCTCCTACAATGAGCAGTTCTTC. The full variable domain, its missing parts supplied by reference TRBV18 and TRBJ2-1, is NAGVMQNPRHLVRRRGQEARLRCSPMKGHSHVYWYRQLPEEGLKFMVYLQKENIIDESGMPKERFSAEFPKEGPSILRIQQVVRGDSAAYFCASSPRNSGGTSSYNEQFFGPGTRLTVL.

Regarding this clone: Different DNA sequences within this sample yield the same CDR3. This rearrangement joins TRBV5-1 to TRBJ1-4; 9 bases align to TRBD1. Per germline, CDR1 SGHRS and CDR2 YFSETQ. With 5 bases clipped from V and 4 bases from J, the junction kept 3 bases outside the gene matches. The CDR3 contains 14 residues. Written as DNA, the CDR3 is TGCGCCAGCAGTCTGGGACAGGGTAATGAAAAACTGTTTTTT. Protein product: CASSLGQGNEKLFF.

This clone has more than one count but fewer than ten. The CDR3 DNA reads as TGCGCCAGCAGCCAAGTATGGGGGGGGCTGACTGAAGCTTTCTTT. It yields the protein CASSQVWGGLTEAFF. The J gene is TRBJ1-1, the V gene TRBV4-3; D may be TRBD1 (6 bases). CDR3 length: 15 residues. The V end was cut by 1 base, the J end by 5 bases, with 14 bases between. CDR1 LGHNA and CDR2 YSLEER come from the germline V gene.

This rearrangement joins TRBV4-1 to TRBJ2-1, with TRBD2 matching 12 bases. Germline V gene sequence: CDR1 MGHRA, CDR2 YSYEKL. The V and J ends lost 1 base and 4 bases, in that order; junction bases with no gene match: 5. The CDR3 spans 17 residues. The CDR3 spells CASSQARLAGAYNEQFF. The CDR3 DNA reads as TGCGCCAGCAGCCAAGCCAGACTAGCGGGGGCGTACAATGAGCAGTTCTTC.

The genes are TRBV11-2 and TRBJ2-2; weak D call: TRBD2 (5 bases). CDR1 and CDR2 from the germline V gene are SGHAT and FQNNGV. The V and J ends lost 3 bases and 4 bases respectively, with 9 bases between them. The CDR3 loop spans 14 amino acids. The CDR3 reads CASSFGESTGELFF. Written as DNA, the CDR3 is TGTGCCAGCAGCTTTGGGGAGTCCACCGGGGAGCTGTTTTTT.

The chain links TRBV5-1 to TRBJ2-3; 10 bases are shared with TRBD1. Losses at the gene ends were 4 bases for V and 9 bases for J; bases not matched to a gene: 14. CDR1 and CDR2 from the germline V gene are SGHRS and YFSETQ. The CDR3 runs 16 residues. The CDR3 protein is CASSPGDRGRVPTQYF. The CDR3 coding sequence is TGCGCCAGCAGCCCCGGGGACAGGGGACGGGTTCCAACGCAGTATTTT.

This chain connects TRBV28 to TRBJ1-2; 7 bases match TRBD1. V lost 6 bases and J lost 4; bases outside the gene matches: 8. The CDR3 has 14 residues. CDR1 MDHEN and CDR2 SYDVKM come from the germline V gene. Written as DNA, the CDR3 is TGTGCCAGCAGACGGGACAGCGCGGCCTATGGCTACACCTTC. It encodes CASRRDSAAYGYTF.

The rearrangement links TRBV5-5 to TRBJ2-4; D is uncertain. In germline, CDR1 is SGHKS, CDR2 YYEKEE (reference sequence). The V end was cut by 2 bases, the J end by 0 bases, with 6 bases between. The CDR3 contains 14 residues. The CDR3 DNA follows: TGTGCCAGCAGCTTATCACTAGCCAAAAACATTCAGTACTTC. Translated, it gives CASSLSLAKNIQYF.

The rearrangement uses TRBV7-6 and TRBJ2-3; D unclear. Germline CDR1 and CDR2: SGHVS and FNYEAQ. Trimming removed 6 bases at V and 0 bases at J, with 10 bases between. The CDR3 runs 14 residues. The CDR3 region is CASSKTQSTDTQYF. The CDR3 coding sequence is TGTGCCAGCAGTAAGACACAGAGCACAGATACGCAGTATTTT.

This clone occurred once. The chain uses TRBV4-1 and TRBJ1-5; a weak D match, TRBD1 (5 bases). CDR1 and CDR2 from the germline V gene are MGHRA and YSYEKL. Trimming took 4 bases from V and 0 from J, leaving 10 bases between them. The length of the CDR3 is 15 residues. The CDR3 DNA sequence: TGCGCCAGCAGCCTTCAGGGTAATAGCAATCAGCCCCAGCATTTT. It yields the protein CASSLQGNSNQPQHF.

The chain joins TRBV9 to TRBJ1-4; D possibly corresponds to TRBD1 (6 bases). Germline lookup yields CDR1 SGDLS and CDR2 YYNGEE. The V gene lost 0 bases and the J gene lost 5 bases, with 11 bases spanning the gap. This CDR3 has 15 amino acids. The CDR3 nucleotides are TGTGCCAGCAGCGTAGACCCTGGGGGCAATGAAAAACTGTTTTTT. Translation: CASSVDPGGNEKLFF.

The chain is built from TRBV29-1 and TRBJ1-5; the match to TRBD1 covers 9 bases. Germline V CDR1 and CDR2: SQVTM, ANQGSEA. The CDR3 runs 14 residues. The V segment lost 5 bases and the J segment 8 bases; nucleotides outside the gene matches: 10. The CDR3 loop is CSVRGQGKGKPQHF. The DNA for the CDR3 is TGCAGCGTTAGGGGACAGGGAAAGGGGAAGCCCCAGCATTTT.

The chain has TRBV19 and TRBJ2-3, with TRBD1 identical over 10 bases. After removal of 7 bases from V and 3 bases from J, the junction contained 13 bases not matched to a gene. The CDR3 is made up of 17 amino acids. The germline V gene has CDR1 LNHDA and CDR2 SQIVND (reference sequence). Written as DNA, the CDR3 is TGTGCCAGTAACCATCGGGGACAGGGGAGGGGGACAGATACGCAGTATTTT. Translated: CASNHRGQGRGTDTQYF. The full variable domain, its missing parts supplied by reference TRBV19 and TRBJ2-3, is DGGITQSPKYLFRKEGQNVTLSCEQNLNHDAMYWYRQDPGQGLRLIYYSQIVNDFQKGDIAEGYSVSREKKESFPLTVTSAQKNPTAFYLCASNHRGQGRGTDTQYFGPGTRLTVL.

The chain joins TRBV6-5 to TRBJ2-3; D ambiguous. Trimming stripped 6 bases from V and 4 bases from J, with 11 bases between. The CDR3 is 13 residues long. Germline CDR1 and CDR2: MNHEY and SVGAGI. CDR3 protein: CASSRGVADTQYF. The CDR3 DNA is TGTGCCAGCAGCCGAGGAGTAGCAGATACGCAGTATTTT.

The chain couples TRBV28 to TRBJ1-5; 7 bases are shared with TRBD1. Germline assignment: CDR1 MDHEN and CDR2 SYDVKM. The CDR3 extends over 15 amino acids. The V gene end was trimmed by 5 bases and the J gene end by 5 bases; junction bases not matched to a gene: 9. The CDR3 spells CASSPGQLLYQPQHF. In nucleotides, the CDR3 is TGTGCCAGCAGTCCGGGACAGCTCCTTTATCAGCCCCAGCATTTT.

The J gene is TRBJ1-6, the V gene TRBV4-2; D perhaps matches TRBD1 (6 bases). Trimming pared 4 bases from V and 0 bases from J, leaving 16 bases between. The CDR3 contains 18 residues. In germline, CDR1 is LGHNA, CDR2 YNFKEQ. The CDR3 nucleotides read TGTGCCAGCAGCCGTGGGACATCCACCGCCTCCTATAATTCACCCCTCCACTTT. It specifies CASSRGTSTASYNSPLHF.

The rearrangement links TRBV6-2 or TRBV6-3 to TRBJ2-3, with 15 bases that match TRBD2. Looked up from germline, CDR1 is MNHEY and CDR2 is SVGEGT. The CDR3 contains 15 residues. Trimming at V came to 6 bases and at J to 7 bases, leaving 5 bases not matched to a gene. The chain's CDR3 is CASSSGTSGRYTQYF. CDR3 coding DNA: TGTGCCAGCAGCTCCGGGACTAGCGGGAGGTATACGCAGTATTTT.

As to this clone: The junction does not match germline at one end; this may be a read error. The CDR3 loop is CASSPGQGALDSPVF. As DNA, the CDR3 is TGTGCCAGCTCCCCGGGACAGGGGGCGTTGGATTCCCCGGTCTTC. The V gene is TRBV18, the J gene TRBJ2-1; 12 bases are a match to TRBD1. The CDR3 loop spans 15 amino acids. Germline CDR1 is KGHSH and CDR2 is LQKENI.

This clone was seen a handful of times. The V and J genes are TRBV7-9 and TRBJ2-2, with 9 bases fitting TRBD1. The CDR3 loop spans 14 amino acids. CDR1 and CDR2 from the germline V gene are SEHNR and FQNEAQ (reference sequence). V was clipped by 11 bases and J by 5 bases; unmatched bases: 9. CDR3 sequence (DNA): TGTGCCGGGGAGACAGGGGGGAAGACCGGGGAGCTGTTTTTT. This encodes CAGETGGKTGELFF.